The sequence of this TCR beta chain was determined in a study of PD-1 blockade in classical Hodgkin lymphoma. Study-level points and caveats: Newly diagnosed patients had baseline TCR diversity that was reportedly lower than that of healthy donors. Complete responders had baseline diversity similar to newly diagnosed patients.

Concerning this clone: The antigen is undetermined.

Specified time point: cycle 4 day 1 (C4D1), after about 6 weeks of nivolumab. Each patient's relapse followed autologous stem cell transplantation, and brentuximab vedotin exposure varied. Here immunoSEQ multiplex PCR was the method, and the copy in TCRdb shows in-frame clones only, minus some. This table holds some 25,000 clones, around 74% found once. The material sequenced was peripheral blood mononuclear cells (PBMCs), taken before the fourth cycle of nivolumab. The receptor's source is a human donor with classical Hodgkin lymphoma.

CDR3 DNA sequence: TGTGCCAGCAGCTCCCACCCCGCGGGGGCGGACACTGAAGCTTTCTTT. It encodes CASSSHPAGADTEAFF. The gene calls are TRBV11-2 and TRBJ1-1; D is perhaps TRBD1 (6 bases). V lost 4 bases and J lost 3, with 18 bases in between. CDR3 length: 16 amino acids. Germline V gene lookup returns CDR1 SGHAT and CDR2 FQNNGV.